What follows describes a single TCR beta chain. What antigen it recognizes has not been identified. A much larger clone lies one base from this, so it may be a read error. This sample was included in a study of T cell repertoires in cytomegalovirus infection (dated by TCRdb to between 2019 and 2020). Context from the whole study: Because public TCR beta signatures pointed to carriage of CMV infection together with the matching HLA type, the HLA type of each donor mattered for the analysis.

The full study reports these points: The ex vivo response was dominated by HLA-C-restricted CMV-specific TCR beta clonotypes, and the single most frequent clonotype in two of eight donors was supplied by these HLA-C-restricted clonotypes. Carriers of CMV infection plus the relevant HLA type were discriminated by the cumulative frequency of public TCR beta family members in the study cohort and in an independent 352-donor cohort.

The CDR3 runs 13 amino acids, cysteine and phenylalanine included. The read is trimmed to its CDR3 DNA, 39 bases read in frame from base 1. CDR1 and CDR2 were assigned from the germline V gene as SGHVS and FNYEAQ. Trimming at the junction amounts to 10 bases on V and 4 bases on J, and the germline ends lie 13 bases apart. The sequencer listed for this sample is Illumina HiSeq 1500. TCRdb reanalyzed the raw reads on its own, using fastp at Q25 for trimming and MiXCR for clone calling, and kept in-frame beta chains. Duplicate CDR3 protein sequences are folded into a single record with the most common DNA and genes. Within this sample are 250,000 or so distinct CDR3 sequences, with approximately 9.1% of them counted one time only. The ten top clones hold about 14% of the sample.

Sequencing was carried out using PBMCs. The source of this sequence is a human donor in good health (CMV status not recorded). Some clones in this sample may be carry-over from other donors' samples. Recombination connected TRBV7-6 to TRBJ1-4, with the identity of the D gene unclear. In nucleotides, the sequence is TGTGCCAACAAACCGGACCTTAATGAAAAACTGTTTTTT. Its protein product is CANKPDLNEKLFF.